A selection of T cell receptor beta chains follows, all from one sample in a study of blood T cell repertoires in COVID-19. TCRdb keeps only in-frame clones here, not all; method: immunoSEQ multiplex PCR. In the table there are about 70,000 clones, 88% of which are singletons. The source material was peripheral blood. The source is a human donor in a cohort sampled during active COVID-19. Both conserved end residues are part of each CDR3. The order of the fields is D gene, clone size, V gene, J gene, CDR3 length, CDR3 DNA, CDR3 protein. The D gene is left open where the match is weak. Clone size, where shown, is once, few, many, or a class for clones that have expanded.

TRBD1	.	TRBV19	TRBJ1-1	16	TGTGCCAGTAGTATAAAAAGTACAGGGGGCCGCACTGAAGCTTTCTTT	CASSIKSTGGRTEAFF
TRBD2	.	TRBV9	TRBJ2-1	15	TGTGCCAGCAGCGTAGTAATAGCGGGAGCGGAGGAGCAGTTCTTC	CASSVVIAGAEEQFF
TRBD2	.	TRBV4-1	TRBJ2-3	20	TGCGCCAGCAGCCAATCGCGGGGACTAGCGGGAGTAATTGACCCAGATACGCAGTATTTT	CASSQSRGLAGVIDPDTQYF
.	.	TRBV24-1	TRBJ1-6	16	TGTGCCACCAGTGATTATGCCGGGTACTATAATTCACCCCTCCACTTT	CATSDYAGYYNSPLHF
TRBD2	once	TRBV7-7	TRBJ2-3	16	TGTGCTAGCAGCCAAGGACTAGCGGGGCACACAGATACGCAGTATTTT	CASSQGLAGHTDTQYF
TRBD1	.	TRBV5-1	TRBJ2-2	17	TGCGCCAGCAGCCCCCAAGGGGGCGCCTCGGTCACCGGGGAGCTGTTTTTT	CASSPQGGASVTGELFF
.	.	TRBV12-5	TRBJ2-1	15	TGTGCTAGTGGTTTGGGACTAGGCGAGTGGAATGAGCAGTTCTTC	CASGLGLGEWNEQFF
.	.	TRBV28	TRBJ2-1	13	TGTGCCAGCATACGGGGATCCTACAATGAGCAGTTCTTC	CASIRGSYNEQFF
.	.	TRBV19	TRBJ1-1	14	TGTGCCAGTAGTTTGGTTACGGTGAACACTGAAGCTTTCTTT	CASSLVTVNTEAFF
TRBD1	.	TRBV5-1	TRBJ2-2	16	TGCGCCAGCAGCTTGGGTGACAGGGGTGACGGCGGGGAGCTGTTTTTT	CASSLGDRGDGGELFF
.	.	TRBV7-2	TRBJ1-5	15	TGTGCCAGCAGCGAAGACAGGTATAGCAATCAGCCCCAGCATTTT	CASSEDRYSNQPQHF
TRBD2	.	TRBV5-1	TRBJ2-3	13	TGCGCCAGCAGCTACCCGGGGGGGGATACGCAGTATTTT	CASSYPGGDTQYF
TRBD1	few	TRBV7-6	TRBJ1-3	16	TGTGCCAGCAGCTTGGGTAGGACAGGGTCTGGAAACACCATATATTTT	CASSLGRTGSGNTIYF
TRBD2	once	TRBV2	TRBJ2-5	17	TGTGCCAGCAGTGGTACCACTAGCGGGAGGTACCAAGAGACCCAGTACTTC	CASSGTTSGRYQETQYF
TRBD1	.	TRBV28	TRBJ2-6	16	TGTGCCAGCAGGACAGGGGGAGGCTCTGGGGCCAACGTCCTGACTTTC	CASRTGGGSGANVLTF
.	.	TRBV11-3	TRBJ2-3	15	TGTGCCAGCAGCTTAGATTCGACAGTGGGGTCTGGGCAGTATTTT	CASSLDSTVGSGQYF
.	once	TRBV5-1	TRBJ2-3	14	TGCGCCAGCTGCGCAGGGAACCAAGTGGATACGCAGTATTTT	CASCAGNQVDTQYF
.	.	TRBV5-4	TRBJ2-2	13	TGTGCCAGCAGCAGTGCCCTTACCGAGGAGCTGTTTTTT	CASSSALTEELFF
.	.	TRBV9	TRBJ2-2	19	TGTGCCAGCAGCGTAGGCGGCTGGTTGCGGGCTCAAGACACCGGGGAGCTGTTTTTT	CASSVGGWLRAQDTGELFF
TRBD1	few	TRBV28	TRBJ1-2	15	TGTGCCAGCAGTTTATCGGGACAGGGGATCTATGGCTACACCTTC	CASSLSGQGIYGYTF
.	.	TRBV18	TRBJ2-5	14	TGTGCCAGCTCACCACCCAGGTTCCAAGAGACCCAGTACTTC	CASSPPRFQETQYF
TRBD2	.	TRBV2	TRBJ2-1	14	TGTGCCAGCAGTGAGGGGGCTAGCGGGAGGGCCCAGTTCTTC	CASSEGASGRAQFF
TRBD1	.	TRBV12-3/TRBV12-4	TRBJ1-5	13	TGTGCCAGCAGGGGGACAGGGGTCCAGCCCCAGCATTTT	CASRGTGVQPQHF
TRBD2	.	TRBV19	TRBJ2-2	21	TGTGCCAGTAGTATTGGACAGACTCTCCCGGGACTAGCGGGAGGGACCGGGGAGCTGTTTTTT	CASSIGQTLPGLAGGTGELFF
TRBD2	.	TRBV11-3	TRBJ2-3	16	TGTGCCAGCAGTCCTGGACTAGCGGGAGGCCCGGATACGCAGTATTTT	CASSPGLAGGPDTQYF
TRBD2	.	TRBV5-6	TRBJ2-3	16	TGTGCCAGCAGCCCCTGGACTAGCCAAGGGTCAGATACGCAGTATTTT	CASSPWTSQGSDTQYF
TRBD2	.	TRBV4-1	TRBJ2-1	16	TGCGCCAGCAGCCAAGGGGGACTAGCAGCTTACAATGAGCAGTTCTTC	CASSQGGLAAYNEQFF
.	.	TRBV3-1/TRBV3-2	TRBJ2-4	15	TGTGCCAGCAGCCGTTCGGAGGACAGCAAAAACATTCAGTACTTC	CASSRSEDSKNIQYF
TRBD1	.	TRBV5-1	TRBJ1-4	18	TGCGCCAGCAGCCTCGGACAGGGGGTAGGCTCAACTAATGAAAAACTGTTTTTT	CASSLGQGVGSTNEKLFF
.	.	TRBV6-5	TRBJ2-6	15	TGTGCCAGCTCCACAGACAGCTCTGGGGCCAACGTCCTGACTTTC	CASSTDSSGANVLTF
TRBD2	.	TRBV9	TRBJ2-1	19	TGTGCCAGCAGCAGGGGACTAGCGGGAGGCATTATCGCCTACAATGAGCAGTTCTTC	CASSRGLAGGIIAYNEQFF
.	.	TRBV11-3	TRBJ1-6	17	TGTGCCAGCAGCTTAGATCTGGGCACCGGAACTAATTCACCCCTCCACTTT	CASSLDLGTGTNSPLHF
.	once	TRBV3-1/TRBV3-2	TRBJ2-5	16	TGTGCCAGCAGCCAAGGGGTCGGGACATCGCAAGAGACCCAGTACTTC	CASSQGVGTSQETQYF
TRBD1	.	TRBV5-1	TRBJ2-3	17	TGCGCCAGCAGCTTGTGGACAGGGGTCGGGGGCACAGATACGCAGTATTTT	CASSLWTGVGGTDTQYF
.	.	TRBV27	TRBJ1-2	13	TGTGCCAGCAGTACACAGGGTAGGGATGGCTACACCTTC	CASSTQGRDGYTF
TRBD1	.	TRBV3-1/TRBV3-2	TRBJ2-5	15	TGTGCCAGCAGCCAAGAGAGGACAGGCGGAGAGACCCAGTACTTC	CASSQERTGGETQYF
.	.	TRBV5-1	TRBJ2-3	14	TGCGCCAGCAGCTTTGGTTCCCGGACAGATACGCAGTATTTT	CASSFGSRTDTQYF
TRBD2	.	TRBV29-1	TRBJ2-1	14	TGCAGCGGGGGACTAGCGGGTTTCTACAATGAGCAGTTCTTC	CSGGLAGFYNEQFF
TRBD1	.	TRBV3-1/TRBV3-2	TRBJ1-2	14	TGTGCCAGCAGCCCATCCGAGGGGGCGCGGGGCTACACCTTC	CASSPSEGARGYTF
TRBD2	.	TRBV20-1	TRBJ2-1	14	TGCAGTGCTAGTAAGCCAGCGGGAGTATATGAGCAGTTCTTC	CSASKPAGVYEQFF
TRBD1	.	TRBV5-1	TRBJ2-1	16	TGCGCCAGCAGCCTCGGCGAGGGGGCGTCCTACAATGAGCAGTTCTTC	CASSLGEGASYNEQFF
TRBD1	.	TRBV3-1/TRBV3-2	TRBJ1-2	17	TGTGCCAGCAGCCAAGATCCCGGACAGGCCAGTAGCTATGGCTACACCTTC	CASSQDPGQASSYGYTF
.	once	TRBV28	TRBJ2-3	14	TGTGCCAGCACTTTGCGGTCTTACACAGATACGCAGTATTTT	CASTLRSYTDTQYF
.	.	TRBV7-9	TRBJ2-6	17	TGTGCCAGCAGCGCGCTGGGGGCGACCTCTGGGGCCAACGTCCTGACTTTC	CASSALGATSGANVLTF
.	once	TRBV18	TRBJ2-1	14	TGTGCCAGCTCACCACCCGGGAGCTTGGAAGAGCAGTTCTTC	CASSPPGSLEEQFF
.	.	TRBV5-4	TRBJ2-1	15	TGTGCCAGCAGGCGGGACTCGAGCTCCTACAATGAGCAGTTCTTC	CASRRDSSSYNEQFF
.	.	TRBV3-1/TRBV3-2	TRBJ2-3	13	TGTGCCAGCAGCCAAGGTGTGAGGGAGTCGCAGTATTTT	CASSQGVRESQYF
.	.	TRBV2	TRBJ2-1	15	TGTGCCAGCAGTCCCAACCCAGAATCCTACAATGAGCAGTTCTTC	CASSPNPESYNEQFF
.	.	TRBV28	TRBJ2-3	15	TGTGCCAGCAGTTTAAGGGGGAGTAAGACAGATACGCAGTATTTT	CASSLRGSKTDTQYF
.	.	TRBV27	TRBJ1-1	13	TGTGCCAGCAATGCCAGGGGTGGCACTGAAGCTTTCTTT	CASNARGGTEAFF
TRBD2	.	TRBV14	TRBJ2-1	17	TGTGCCAGCAGCCCACTAGCGGGAGAAGACTTCAGCAATGAGCAGTTCTTC	CASSPLAGEDFSNEQFF
.	.	TRBV9	TRBJ2-2	14	TGTGCCAGCAGCAAGCAAGGGGGAACCGGGGAGCTGTTTTTT	CASSKQGGTGELFF
TRBD1	.	TRBV24-1	TRBJ2-1	16	TGTGCCACCAGTGATCCCGGCGGGACAGGGGGCAGTGAGCAGTTCTTC	CATSDPGGTGGSEQFF
TRBD1	.	TRBV18	TRBJ2-6	18	TGTGCCAGCTCCAAAGAACAGGGGGCTTCGGCTGGGGCCAACGTCCTGACTTTC	CASSKEQGASAGANVLTF
.	.	TRBV10-3	TRBJ2-1	13	TGTGCCATCTCCCTGGACTTGTACAATGAGCAGTTCTTC	CAISLDLYNEQFF